The next 9 T cell receptor beta chains were all read from a single sample in a study of T cell responses to AZD1222 COVID-19 vaccine. Assay: immunoSEQ multiplex PCR; the TCRdb copy retains only in-frame clones and omits some. The sample shows around 100,000 clones, almost 85% of them seen only once. This sample comprised peripheral blood, obtained on day 0 of AZD1222 vaccination. These TCRs come from an adult in good health.

The V and J genes are TRBV11-3 and TRBJ1-1; no definite D call. The CDR3 length is 13 residues. The V and J ends lost 1 base and 4 bases respectively, with 7 bases between them. From germline, CDR1 is SGHNT and CDR2 YENEEA. CDR3: CASSLGGFTEAFF. The CDR3 DNA reads as TGTGCCAGCAGCTTAGGAGGGTTCACTGAAGCTTTCTTT.

V usage is TRBV5-1 and J usage is TRBJ2-7; TRBD2 agrees at 11 bases. The CDR3 has 16 amino acids. V was pared by 0 bases and J by 3 bases, with 5 bases of the junction left unmatched. Per germline, CDR1 SGHRS and CDR2 YFSETQ. This CDR3 reads CASSLVTSGVRYEQYF. The CDR3 DNA sequence: TGCGCCAGCAGCTTGGTGACTAGCGGGGTCCGCTACGAGCAGTACTTC.

Only a few counts were recorded for this clone. The genes are TRBV11-3 and TRBJ2-2; D may be TRBD2 (5 bases). Trimming left V 0 bases short and J 2 bases short, with 10 bases between. The CDR3 runs to 16 residues. Germline CDR1 reads SGHNT; CDR2 reads YENEEA. This chain's CDR3 is CASSLESAENTGELFF. The DNA of the CDR3 is TGTGCCAGCAGCTTAGAATCAGCGGAAAACACCGGGGAGCTGTTTTTT.

This chain links TRBV5-5 with TRBJ2-1, with D possibly TRBD2 on 5 matching bases. Germline loops: CDR1 SGHKS, CDR2 YYEKEE (reference sequence). The CDR3 is 14 residues long. V gave up 4 bases and J gave up 6 bases, with 14 bases separating them. The CDR3 protein is CASSLEGFRNEQFF. CDR3 sequence (DNA): TGTGCCAGCAGCCTCGAGGGATTTCGCAATGAGCAGTTCTTC.

There are a few counts of this clone. The chain combines TRBV6-5 with TRBJ1-5, with 8 bases fitting TRBD1. Germline assignment: CDR1 MNHEY and CDR2 SVGAGI. The CDR3 is 13 residues long. Germline trimming cut 7 bases from V and 7 bases from J; bases unmatched to any gene: 6. The CDR3 coding sequence is TGTGCCAGCACCGACAGGGGTGGACAGCCCCAGCATTTT. This codes for CASTDRGGQPQHF.

J is TRBJ1-1 and V is TRBV12-1. TRBV12-1 constitutes a pseudogene. This CDR3 region has 13 residues. CDR3 in amino acids: CASRAGRRCMPFF. The CDR3 nucleotides read TGTGCCAGCAGGGCGGGGAGGCGGTGTATGCCTTTCTTT.

Only one count was recorded for this clone. The CDR3 coding sequence is TGTGCCAGCAGCTTGGAGGGCCGGAACACTGAAGCTTTCTTT. It specifies CASSLEGRNTEAFF. The rearrangement uses TRBV7-9 and TRBJ1-1; D not resolved. V lost 3 bases to trimming and J lost 1 base, with 9 bases between them. CDR3 size: 14 residues. Germline CDR1 is SEHNR and CDR2 is FQNEAQ (reference sequence). Looking up the rest from reference TRBV7-9 and TRBJ1-1 gives the full variable domain: DTGVSQNPRHKITKRGQNVTFRCDPISEHNRLYWYRQTLGQGPEFLTYFQNEAQLEKSRLLSDRFSAERPKGSFSTLEIQRTEQGDSAMYLCASSLEGRNTEAFFGQGTRLTVV.

The gene calls are TRBV28 and TRBJ1-2, with unresolved D. V lost 5 bases and J lost 7, with 14 bases in between. The V gene's germline CDR1 is MDHEN and CDR2 SYDVKM. The CDR3 consists of 13 residues. CDR3 amino acids: CASSKSGPGGYTF. The CDR3 DNA reads TGTGCCAGCAGTAAAAGCGGCCCAGGTGGCTACACCTTC.

The chain combines TRBV5-5 with TRBJ1-3, with unresolved D. Trimming removed 4 bases at V and 10 bases at J, with 15 bases between. The germline CDR1 and CDR2 sequences are SGHKS and YYEKEE (reference sequence). The CDR3 runs to 13 residues. CDR3 coding DNA: TGTGCCAGCAGCCCGGGAGGTTTTACGACCATATATTTT. This sequence encodes CASSPGGFTTIYF.